The 17 T cell receptor beta chains below come from one sample, sequenced in a study of T cell repertoires in ileal Crohn's disease. Stated time point: neoterminal ileum biopsy at postoperative endoscopy, about 6 months after surgery. The method was immunoSEQ multiplex PCR; TCRdb's version includes in-frame clones alone and lacks a portion of them. The data show some 10,000 clones, around 73% seen once. Material: ileal tissue. The receptors stem from an adult with Crohn's disease.

The chain links TRBV11-2 to TRBJ2-2; TRBD2 is a possible D gene (6 bases). Between the trimmed V and J ends, which lost 10 bases and 2 bases, there was a span of 17 bases. The CDR3 is 15 amino acids. Looked up from germline, CDR1 is SGHAT and CDR2 is FQNNGV. The CDR3: CATTRTSSNTGELFF. The CDR3 region has the DNA TGTGCCACTACGCGAACTAGCAGTAACACCGGGGAGCTGTTTTTT.

The chain employs TRBV13 and TRBJ1-1; D unclear. CDR1 and CDR2 (germline): PRHDT, FYEKMQ (reference sequence). The CDR3 spans 10 residues. V gave up 5 bases and J gave up 9 bases, with 7 bases separating them. The DNA for the CDR3 is TGTGCCAGCAGCCGTGTAAAAGCTTTCTTT. Encoded protein: CASSRVKAFF.

The chain combines TRBV6-6 with TRBJ2-7; maybe TRBD1 (6 bases). The V and J ends lost 6 bases and 0 bases respectively, with 15 bases between them. Germline CDR1 MNHNY, CDR2 SVGAGI (reference sequence). The CDR3 spans 15 residues. CDR3 amino acids: CASRKGDASSYEQYF. CDR3 nucleotides: TGTGCCAGCAGGAAGGGGGACGCGAGCTCCTACGAGCAGTACTTC.

The V gene is TRBV27, the J gene TRBJ1-4; D remains ambiguous. This CDR3 contains 13 residues. Trimming removed 5 bases from V and 7 bases from J, with 11 bases in between. From germline, CDR1 is MNHEY and CDR2 SMNVEV (reference sequence). The CDR3 DNA reads TGTGCCAGCAGTCGACAAGGAGGTGAAAAACTGTTTTTT. Its protein product is CASSRQGGEKLFF.

The gene calls are TRBV7-2 and TRBJ2-7; no clear D. Germline V CDR1 and CDR2: SGHTA, FQGNSA. The CDR3 runs to 15 residues. V lost 1 base, J lost 2 bases, and 12 bases lay in between. Here the CDR3 reads CASSLVISITYEQYF. DNA of the CDR3: TGTGCCAGCAGCTTAGTGATTAGCATTACCTACGAGCAGTACTTC.

Regarding this clone: The junction differs from germline at one of its ends, possibly a read error. The V call is TRBV30, the J call TRBJ2-3; D not certain. Germline-derived CDR1 and CDR2 are GTSNPN and SVGIG (reference sequence). The CDR3 runs 14 residues. Here the CDR3 reads CAWRLAQTTYTQYF. The CDR3 coding sequence is TGTGCCTGGCGACTTGCCCAGACCACATATACGCAGTATTTT.

The chain links TRBV9 to TRBJ2-7, with 8 nucleotides matching TRBD2. CDR1 and CDR2 (germline): SGDLS, YYNGEE. V was clipped by 0 bases and J by 0 bases; unmatched bases: 2. CDR3 size: 15 residues. CDR3 protein: CASSVGLARSYEQYF. CDR3 nucleotide sequence: TGTGCCAGCAGCGTAGGACTAGCGCGCTCCTACGAGCAGTACTTC.

J is TRBJ2-4 and V is TRBV27; a weak D match, TRBD2 (7 bases). Trimming pared 6 bases from V and 6 bases from J, leaving 18 bases between. The CDR3 extends over 15 amino acids. Germline V gives CDR1 MNHEY, CDR2 SMNVEV (reference sequence). This CDR3 reads CASSPKGGPRNIQYF. The CDR3 DNA reads TGTGCCAGCAGCCCTAAGGGGGGGCCCAGAAACATTCAGTACTTC.

This clone was detected only once. J is TRBJ2-7 and V is TRBV4-2; TRBD2 aligns across 7 bases. Germline CDR1 LGHNA, CDR2 YNFKEQ. CDR3 length: 14 residues. The junction had 7 bases not matched to a gene; V was cut back by 4 bases and J by 4 bases. CDR3 in amino acids: CASSPTSFGYEQYF. CDR3 nucleotides: TGTGCCAGCAGCCCGACTAGCTTTGGTTACGAGCAGTACTTC.

The chain is built from TRBV6-1 and TRBJ1-6; D possibly corresponds to TRBD1 (6 bases). This CDR3 is 17 amino acids long. V was shortened by 3 bases and J by 7 bases, with 19 bases between the two germline ends. The germline CDR1 and CDR2 sequences are MNHNS and SASEGT. The CDR3 DNA reads as TGTGCCAGCAGTGAGAGAGGTCGGGGGGCTGGAAATTCACCCCTCCACTTT. Its translation is CASSERGRGAGNSPLHF.

J is TRBJ1-2 and V is TRBV6-1; possibly TRBD1 for D (6 bases). CDR3 length: 14 amino acids. V lost 6 bases and J 4 bases, leaving 15 bases between the germline ends. Germline CDR1 reads MNHNS; CDR2 reads SASEGT. This chain's CDR3 is CASSRRGGTYGYTF. The CDR3 nucleotides read TGTGCCAGCAGCCGGCGGGGGGGCACCTATGGCTACACCTTC.

The chain links TRBV4-2 to TRBJ2-1, with unresolved D. Trimming stripped 0 bases from V and 8 bases from J, with 2 bases between. There are 11 residues in the CDR3. The germline V gene encodes CDR1 LGHNA and CDR2 YNFKEQ. CDR3 nucleotides: TGTGCCAGCAGCCAAGACGATGAGCAGTTCTTC. Its protein product is CASSQDDEQFF.

The CDR3 coding sequence is TGTGCCAGCTCACCCCGGGACAGCGAAAAACTGTTTTTT. This encodes CASSPRDSEKLFF. The chain has TRBV18 and TRBJ1-4; 7 bases fit TRBD1. This CDR3 is built from 13 residues. The germline V gene has CDR1 KGHSH and CDR2 LQKENI. The trim removed 3 bases at V and 8 bases at J, leaving 3 bases unmatched.

V gene TRBV4-1 combines with J gene TRBJ1-2; no clear D. The CDR3 loop spans 13 amino acids. CDR1 is MGHRA, CDR2 YSYEKL, per germline. Trimming pared 1 base from V and 5 bases from J, leaving 8 bases between. CDR3 nucleotide sequence: TGCGCCAGCAGCCAAGGCCGGGGATATGGCTACACCTTC. Its translation is CASSQGRGYGYTF.

This clone was seen a handful of times. J is TRBJ2-7 and V is TRBV5-1, with TRBD1 matching 12 bases. Germline CDR1 reads SGHRS; CDR2 reads YFSETQ. V lost 4 bases and J lost 7; bases outside the gene matches: 12. This CDR3 region has 16 residues. CDR3 amino acids: CASSQIAGQGAGEQYF. DNA for the CDR3: TGCGCCAGCAGCCAGATAGCGGGACAGGGGGCAGGAGAGCAGTACTTC.

The chain joins TRBV29-1 to TRBJ1-5, with D maybe TRBD1 (5 bases). The V gene's germline CDR1 is SQVTM and CDR2 ANQGSEA. Trimming took off 4 bases at V and 2 bases at J, with 18 bases between the two ends. The CDR3 consists of 16 residues. Here the CDR3 reads CSVGRGTPGGNQPQHF. The CDR3 DNA follows: TGCAGCGTTGGGAGGGGAACCCCCGGGGGCAATCAGCCCCAGCATTTT.

The CDR3 reads CASSEGAPGHLYNSPLHF. The DNA for the CDR3 is TGTGCCAGCAGTGAAGGAGCCCCGGGACACCTTTATAATTCACCCCTCCACTTT. The rearrangement uses TRBV6-1 and TRBJ1-6; tentatively, D is TRBD1 (6 bases). The germline CDR1 and CDR2 sequences are MNHNS and SASEGT. V was cut by 1 base and J by 4 bases, with 17 bases left in between. CDR3 length: 18 residues.